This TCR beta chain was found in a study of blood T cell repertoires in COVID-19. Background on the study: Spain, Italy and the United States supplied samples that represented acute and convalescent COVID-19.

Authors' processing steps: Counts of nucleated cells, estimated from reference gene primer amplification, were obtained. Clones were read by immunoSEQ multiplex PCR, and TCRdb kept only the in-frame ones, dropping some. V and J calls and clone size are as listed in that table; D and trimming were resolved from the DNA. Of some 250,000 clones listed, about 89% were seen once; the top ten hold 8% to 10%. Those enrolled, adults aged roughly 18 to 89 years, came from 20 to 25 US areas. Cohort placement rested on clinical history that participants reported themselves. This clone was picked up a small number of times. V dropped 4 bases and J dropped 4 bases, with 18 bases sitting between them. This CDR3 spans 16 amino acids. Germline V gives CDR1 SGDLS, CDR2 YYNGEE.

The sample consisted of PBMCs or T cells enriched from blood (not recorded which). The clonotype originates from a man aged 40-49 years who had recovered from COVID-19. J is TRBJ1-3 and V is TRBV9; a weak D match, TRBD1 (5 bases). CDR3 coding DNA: TGTGCCAGCAGCATTGCCCAGGGAAGCGGGGGAAACACCATATATTTT. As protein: CASSIAQGSGGNTIYF. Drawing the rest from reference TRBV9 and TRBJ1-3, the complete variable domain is DSGVTQTPKHLITATGQRVTLRCSPRSGDLSVYWYQQSLDQGLQFLIQYYNGEERAKGNILERFSAQQFPDLHSELNLSSLELGDSALYFCASSIAQGSGGNTIYFGEGSWLTVV.